A single T cell receptor beta chain is shown here with its context. Libraries for TCRalpha and TCRbeta carried sample barcodes and unique molecular identifiers via 5'RACE. MiXCR, run by TCRdb on the 5' RACE reads, gives a single entry per CDR3 protein. The sample records 190,000 or so distinct CDR3 sequences, around 25% being singletons. These data originate in a study of T-cell memory formation after mild COVID-19. Germline V gives CDR1 SQVTM, CDR2 ANQGSEA. This CDR3 region has 13 residues. V was pared by 7 bases and J by 3 bases, with 5 bases of the junction left unmatched. The J gene is TRBJ1-2, the V gene TRBV29-1, with 10 bases identical to TRBD1. The sample taken for sequencing was PBMCs or a T cell subset sorted from them (not recorded which). The clonotype was recovered from an adult woman who had mild COVID-19 (a few samples of this study predate the infection). Cell type and time point are not known. CDR3 sequence: CSGTGTGDYGYTF. DNA for the CDR3: TGCAGCGGTACTGGGACAGGGGACTATGGCTACACCTTC.